This T cell receptor (beta chain) was sequenced for a study of blood T cell repertoires in COVID-19. V gave up 7 bases and J gave up 7 bases, with 19 bases separating them. Germline assignment: CDR1 GTSNPN and CDR2 SVGIG (reference sequence). The CDR3 covers 13 residues. In the study's own analysis: Reference gene primer amplification in the assay estimated nucleated cell counts. Profiled with immunoSEQ multiplex PCR; TCRdb holds only in-frame clones, not every one. That table furnishes V, J and clone size, whereas the DNA furnished D and trimming. The sample shows about 16,000 clones, roughly 86% of them seen only once.

The sample taken for sequencing was peripheral blood. The chain has TRBV30 and TRBJ1-2; D perhaps matches TRBD1 (6 bases). This TCR was recovered from a human donor in a cohort sampled during active COVID-19. The CDR3 region is CASRGGLGFGYTF. The CDR3 DNA reads as TGTGCCTCCCGTGGGGGCTTGGGATTTGGCTACACCTTC.